These 13 T cell receptor beta chains were all obtained from the same sample, sequenced in a study of blood T cells in healthy people across ages. A second PCR of roughly 7 to 11 cycles used a sample-barcoded 5' primer and a J-beta primer mix. Via MiXCR, TCRdb re-called the 5' RACE reads, giving one row per CDR3 protein. The data contain under 1,000,000 distinct CDR3 sequences, approximately 35% of them singletons. The source material was blood. These TCRs come from a young man in good health.

The table lists this clonotype with a few counts. The chain links TRBV7-9 to TRBJ1-1, with D possibly being TRBD1 (6 bases). Germline V gives CDR1 SEHNR, CDR2 FQNEAQ (reference sequence). The germline V and J ends were trimmed by 6 bases and 1 base, with 24 bases remaining between them. The CDR3 contains 18 residues. This CDR3 is CASSIGDILLMKNTEAFF. Here the CDR3 DNA reads TGTGCCAGCAGTATAGGGGACATACTATTAATGAAGAACACTGAAGCTTTCTTT.

The V call is TRBV27, the J call TRBJ1-5; no reliable D call. The CDR3 totals 14 residues. Germline CDR1 and CDR2: MNHEY and SMNVEV (reference sequence). The V gene lost 6 bases and the J gene lost 7 bases, with 16 bases spanning the gap. The CDR3 sequence: CASSRASVKQPQHF. The CDR3 bases are TGTGCCAGCAGCCGGGCCTCCGTAAAGCAGCCCCAGCATTTT.

This clonotype was seen repeatedly, ten times or more. The chain is built from TRBV20-1 and TRBJ1-2, with TRBD1 as a possible D gene (6 bases). Germline-derived CDR1 and CDR2 are DFQATT and SNEGSKA (reference sequence). The CDR3 loop spans 18 amino acids. Trimming removed 1 base from V and 4 bases from J, with 25 bases in between. This CDR3 is CSARALKQWGQVIYGYTF. For the CDR3, the DNA is TGCAGTGCTAGAGCTCTGAAACAGTGGGGGCAAGTTATCTATGGCTACACCTTC.

The chain employs TRBV7-2 and TRBJ1-2; D ambiguous. Germline V lookup: CDR1 SGHTA, CDR2 FQGNSA. The CDR3 spans 12 residues. Trimming removed 6 bases at V and 12 bases at J, with 17 bases between. The CDR3 nucleotides are TGTGCCAGCAGGATGGACGGCTATAGAAACACCTTC. It encodes CASRMDGYRNTF.

This rearrangement joins TRBV12-3 or TRBV12-4 to TRBJ1-2; 7 bases line up with TRBD1. This CDR3 region has 12 residues. The ends lost 5 bases at V and 7 bases at J; junction bases unmatched: 4. CDR3 in amino acids: CASSGRGSGYTF. The DNA of the CDR3 is TGTGCCAGCAGTGGCAGGGGGTCTGGCTACACCTTC.

The chain joins TRBV29-1 to TRBJ1-1; tentatively, D is TRBD1 (6 bases). CDR3 length equals 13 residues. V lost 6 bases and J 0 bases, leaving 11 bases between the germline ends. Germline V lookup: CDR1 SQVTM, CDR2 ANQGSEA. The CDR3 DNA reads as TGCAGCGTAAACAGGGTCATGAACACTGAAGCTTTCTTT. Encoded protein: CSVNRVMNTEAFF.

This clonotype is a singleton in its sample. The chain combines TRBV6-5 with TRBJ2-5; no reliable D call. There are 12 residues in the CDR3. The V gene's germline CDR1 is MNHEY and CDR2 SVGAGI. With 5 bases removed from V and 2 bases from J, the gap between germline ends came to 6 bases. CDR3 DNA: TGTGCCAGCAGTATGGGACAAGAGACCCAGTACTTC. It yields the protein CASSMGQETQYF.

This chain links TRBV2 with TRBJ2-5, with D tentatively TRBD2 (7 bases). V was cut by 6 bases and J by 11 bases, with 25 bases left in between. CDR1 and CDR2 (germline): SNHLY, FYNNEI. The CDR3 covers 15 residues. This CDR3 reads CASSAPGGRWNEQYF. CDR3 coding DNA: TGTGCCAGCAGCGCCCCGGGGGGCCGGTGGAATGAGCAGTACTTC.

The J gene is TRBJ1-5, the V gene TRBV2; 7 positions agree with TRBD1. J was trimmed by 0 bases and V by 7 bases; bases with no gene match: 6. CDR1 SNHLY and CDR2 FYNNEI come from the germline V gene. The CDR3 has 15 residues. The chain's CDR3 is CASKRDRYSNQPQHF. The CDR3 DNA reads as TGTGCCAGCAAACGGGACAGATATAGCAATCAGCCCCAGCATTTT.

CDR3 nucleotide sequence: TGCAGCGTCGCGGGAATGAGCTATGGCTACACCTTC. It codes for CSVAGMSYGYTF. V gene TRBV29-1 combines with J gene TRBJ1-2, with no clear D. Between the trimmed V and J ends, which lost 6 bases and 4 bases, there was a span of 12 bases. This CDR3 has 12 amino acids. Germline CDR1 is SQVTM and CDR2 is ANQGSEA.

V gene TRBV28 combines with J gene TRBJ1-4; no clear D. This CDR3 comprises 14 residues. Germline CDR1 and CDR2: MDHEN and SYDVKM. Trimming removed 6 bases at V and 4 bases at J, with 12 bases between. The CDR3 loop is CASRPGSNNEKLFF. CDR3 DNA: TGTGCCAGCAGGCCGGGCTCAAATAATGAAAAACTGTTTTTT.

This clonotype turned up a few times. V is TRBV9 and J is TRBJ1-2; D is undetermined. The CDR3 runs 14 residues. In germline, CDR1 is SGDLS, CDR2 YYNGEE. Deletions cut 0 bases from V and 7 bases from J, with 13 bases between. CDR3 DNA: TGTGCCAGCAGCGTAGGTGCGGGCGTGAGTGGCTACACCTTC. Translated: CASSVGAGVSGYTF.

This clonotype has a count of ten or more. The genes are TRBV29-1 and TRBJ2-1, with D perhaps TRBD2 (5 bases). The CDR3 totals 13 residues. V lost 6 bases and J lost 13, with 22 bases in between. Looked up from germline, CDR1 is SQVTM and CDR2 is ANQGSEA. The CDR3 region is CSVPSPTGWQQFF. As DNA, the CDR3 is TGCAGCGTCCCCAGTCCCACGGGATGGCAACAGTTCTTC.